The clone carrying this TCR beta chain was observed at least ten times. Antigen specificity is unknown. This record belongs to a study of T cell repertoires in cytomegalovirus infection. Background on the study: The authors used CMV epitopes that were HLA-C-restricted (recently identified) and HLA-B-restricted (well studied). Study-level results: HLA-C-restricted CMV-specific TCR beta clonotypes were dominant in the ex vivo response. Adding up the frequency of public TCR beta families identified people who carried CMV plus the relevant HLA.

MiXCR, applied by TCRdb to the reads, yields one record per CDR3 protein. The sample lists some 350,000 distinct CDR3 sequences, about 28% seen once, with around 20% in the top ten. CDR3 length: 15 amino acids. Germline V CDR1 and CDR2: MGHDK, SYGVNS. Trimming removed 6 bases at V and 4 bases at J, with 18 bases between. Sequenced here: cultured PBMCs, sampled from culture after CMV antigen stimulation. This TCR came from a human donor in good health (CMV status not recorded). Some clones in this sample may be carry-over from other donors' samples. V and J are TRBV25-1 and TRBJ1-1; D possibly corresponds to TRBD1 (6 bases). DNA for the CDR3: TGTGCCAGCAGGCCGGGACACCAAGAGGGCACTGAAGCTTTCTTT. The encoded protein is CASRPGHQEGTEAFF.